Sequencing of this TCR beta chain was carried out in a study of blood T cell repertoires in COVID-19. Study-level information: There were acute and convalescent COVID-19 samples, and they came from the United States, Italy and Spain.

Study members were between about 18 and 89 years old and lived in roughly 24 US regions. This CDR3 is built from 19 residues. Germline CDR1 reads WNHNN; CDR2 reads SYGVQD (reference sequence). The V segment lost 2 bases and the J segment 12 bases; nucleotides outside the gene matches: 24. Authors' data handling: Amplified reference gene primers provided the basis for estimating nucleated cell counts. Sequencing used immunoSEQ multiplex PCR; TCRdb keeps in-frame clones, though not all of them. V and J calls and clone size are those listed in that table; D and trimming were worked out from the DNA. The table lists a few hundred thousand clones, about nine tenths of them singletons.

The sample was PBMCs or T cells enriched from blood (not recorded which). The TCR was taken from a human donor in a cohort exposed to, infected with or recovered from COVID-19 (not recorded which). The donor label of this sample is uncertain. The chain carries TRBV10-1 and TRBJ2-1; 8 nucleotides line up with TRBD1. CDR3 amino acids: CASSEGTGGPPRKVRRQFF. The CDR3 region has the DNA TGCGCCAGCAGTGAGGGGACAGGAGGCCCCCCGAGGAAAGTGAGGAGGCAGTTCTTC.